This TCR beta chain was sequenced for a study of blood T cell repertoires in COVID-19. The overall study: Acute and convalescent COVID-19 samples came from the United States, Italy and Spain.

Participant ages covered about 18 to 95 years across 25 or so US areas. Clinical history as reported by participants underpinned cohort assignment. The V end lost 1 base, the J end lost 3 bases, and 12 bases lay between the germline ends. Per the germline V gene, CDR1 is KGHSH and CDR2 is LQKENI. The CDR3 consists of 16 residues. Original analysis: Reference gene primer amplification gave nucleated cell count estimates. Method: immunoSEQ multiplex PCR; TCRdb's copy keeps in-frame clones and lacks some. The V and J calls and clone size were taken over from that table, and D and trimming were inferred from the DNA. The sample has around 200,000 clones; roughly 89% are singletons.

V gene TRBV18 combines with J gene TRBJ2-2, with D perhaps matching TRBD2 (5 bases). The receptor comes from a woman aged 40 to 55 with acute COVID-19. The source material was PBMCs or T cells enriched from blood (not recorded which). In nucleotides, the CDR3 is TGTGCCAGCTCACCACGCAGAGGGAGCGACACCGGGGAGCTGTTTTTT. Protein product: CASSPRRGSDTGELFF.